Shown below are 20 T cell receptor beta chains from a single sample sequenced in a study of T cell repertoires in cytomegalovirus infection. TCRdb ran MiXCR on the reads and lists one entry per CDR3 protein. The table has 97,000 or so distinct CDR3 sequences, 16% seen once; the top ten hold 8%. The sequenced sample consisted of PBMCs. The receptors were sampled from a human donor in good health (CMV status not recorded). Some clones in this sample may be carry-over from other donors' samples.

This clonotype occurred many times. This chain uses TRBV7-6 with TRBJ2-5; TRBD2 matches at 7 bases. The trim removed 4 bases at V and 2 bases at J, leaving 1 base unmatched. The germline gives CDR1 SGHVS, CDR2 FNYEAQ. The CDR3 runs to 13 residues. The CDR3 bases are TGTGCCAGCAGCTCGGGACTACAAGAGACCCAGTACTTC. Protein: CASSSGLQETQYF.

This clonotype was seen at least ten times. The V and J genes are TRBV28 and TRBJ1-2; TRBD1 might be the D (6 bases). The CDR3 extends over 14 amino acids. Trimming cost V 2 bases and J 8 bases, with 15 bases left between them. The germline V gene has CDR1 MDHEN and CDR2 SYDVKM. The CDR3 bases are TGTGCCAGCAGTTTAGGGGGACACGGGGGAGGCTACACCTTC. It is translated as CASSLGGHGGGYTF.

This clonotype was detected a few times. This chain connects TRBV2 to TRBJ2-5; 9 bases map to TRBD1. Looked up from germline, CDR1 is SNHLY and CDR2 is FYNNEI. With 10 bases clipped from V and 4 bases from J, the junction kept 7 bases outside the gene matches. The CDR3 is made up of 13 amino acids. This chain's CDR3 is CATLSDRGETQYF. The CDR3 DNA is TGTGCCACCCTCTCGGACAGGGGAGAGACCCAGTACTTC. The full variable domain, in which reference TRBV2 and TRBJ2-5 provide the parts outside the CDR3, is EPEVTQTPSHQVTQMGQEVILRCVPISNHLYFYWYRQILGQKVEFLVSFYNNEISEKSEIFDDQFSVERPDGSNFTLKIRSTKLEDSAMYFCATLSDRGETQYFGPGTRLLVL.

This clonotype showed up many times. This sequence joins TRBV7-3 and TRBJ2-1; D remains ambiguous. The V and J ends lost 1 base and 6 bases respectively, with 7 bases between them. The CDR3 is 13 residues long. Germline V gene sequence: CDR1 SGHTA, CDR2 FQGTGA. CDR3 DNA: TGTGCCAGCAGCTTAATCCCGGGCAATGAGCAGTTCTTC. It encodes CASSLIPGNEQFF.

Details on this clonotype: A much larger clone differs by one base, so this may be a read error. CDR3 amino acids: CASSLAGWVVGDHEQYF. DNA of the CDR3: TGTGCCAGCAGCTTAGCCGGGTGGGTGGTAGGGGACCACGAGCAGTACTTC. V is TRBV7-8 and J is TRBJ2-7; D may be TRBD1 or TRBD2 (5 bases each). The germline CDR1 and CDR2 sequences are SGHVS and FQNEAQ. Between the trimmed V and J ends, which lost 0 bases and 5 bases, there was a span of 20 bases. The CDR3 spans 17 residues.

This chain uses TRBV29-1 with TRBJ1-1; D not resolved. V was trimmed by 8 bases and J by 0 bases, leaving 10 bases between them. The CDR3 contains 12 residues. CDR1 and CDR2 (germline): SQVTM, ANQGSEA. CDR3 sequence: CSSTAVNTEAFF. The CDR3 nucleotides read TGCAGCAGCACGGCGGTGAACACTGAAGCTTTCTTT.

The chain uses TRBV20-1 and TRBJ2-1; tentative D call: TRBD1 (6 bases). The CDR3 extends over 15 amino acids. CDR1 and CDR2 (germline): DFQATT, SNEGSKA (reference sequence). Trimming took off 1 base at V and 3 bases at J, with 13 bases between the two ends. The CDR3 DNA reads TGCAGTGCTAGAGTTGTGGACAGAATCTACAATGAGCAGTTCTTC. It translates to CSARVVDRIYNEQFF.

This clonotype occurred many times. The V call is TRBV7-2, the J call TRBJ2-5; D not certain. V lost 3 bases and J 4 bases, leaving 9 bases between the germline ends. This CDR3 contains 13 residues. CDR1 is SGHTA and CDR2 is FQGNSA in the germline V gene. In DNA, the CDR3 is TGTGCCAGCAGCTTTTCCCCGGGAGAGACCCAGTACTTC. It encodes CASSFSPGETQYF.

The rearrangement uses TRBV28 and TRBJ1-5, with D hard to call. V lost 3 bases to trimming and J lost 1 base, with 7 bases between them. The CDR3 sequence is 14 residues long. Germline CDR1 MDHEN, CDR2 SYDVKM. This CDR3 reads CASSFRSSNQPQHF. CDR3 bases: TGTGCCAGCAGTTTTCGGTCCAGCAATCAGCCCCAGCATTTT.

The gene calls are TRBV5-4 and TRBJ2-7; TRBD1 aligns across 8 bases. Germline V lookup: CDR1 SGHNT, CDR2 YYREEE (reference sequence). The ends lost 0 bases at V and 0 bases at J; junction bases unmatched: 5. CDR3 length equals 16 residues. This chain's CDR3 is CASSLGGQVDSYEQYF. Written as DNA, the CDR3 is TGTGCCAGCAGCTTGGGGGGACAGGTGGACTCCTACGAGCAGTACTTC. Full variable domain (remainder filled in from reference TRBV5-4 and TRBJ2-7): ETGVTQSPTHLIKTRGQQVTLRCSSQSGHNTVSWYQQALGQGPQFIFQYYREEENGRGNFPPRFSGLQFPNYSSELNVNALELDDSALYLCASSLGGQVDSYEQYFGPGTRLTVT.

This clonotype was detected a few times. The chain has TRBV20-1 and TRBJ2-1; D unclear. The CDR3 has 12 amino acids. CDR1 and CDR2 from the germline V gene are DFQATT and SNEGSKA (reference sequence). V shed 0 bases and J shed 10 bases, with 10 bases lying between them. The CDR3: CSARDESTEQFF. CDR3 bases: TGCAGTGCTAGAGATGAGTCCACAGAGCAGTTCTTC.

A few counts support this clonotype. The chain carries TRBV6-6 and TRBJ1-1, with D perhaps matching TRBD1 (5 bases). V dropped 3 bases and J dropped 1 base, with 12 bases sitting between them. Looked up from germline, CDR1 is MNHNY and CDR2 is SVGAGI (reference sequence). The CDR3 is made up of 15 amino acids. The CDR3 coding sequence is TGTGCCAGCAGTTATCCGACAGTGTCGAACACTGAAGCTTTCTTT. Amino acids: CASSYPTVSNTEAFF.

As to this clonotype: A read error may account for a junction end that differs from germline. V is TRBV7-6 and J is TRBJ1-2; D may be TRBD1 (6 bases). This CDR3 has 13 amino acids. The germline V gene has CDR1 SGHVS and CDR2 FNYEAQ. CDR3 in amino acids: CTSSLGAHYGYTF. The DNA of the CDR3 is TGTACCAGCAGCTTGGGGGCACACTATGGCTACACCTTC.

The CDR3 is CASKREQVKEETQYF. CDR3 DNA: TGTGCCAGCAAGCGGGAACAGGTGAAGGAAGAGACCCAGTACTTC. The rearrangement joins TRBV2 to TRBJ2-5; 7 bases line up with TRBD2. CDR1 and CDR2 (germline): SNHLY, FYNNEI. Germline trimming cut 7 bases from V and 3 bases from J; bases unmatched to any gene: 11. This CDR3 is built from 15 residues.

This clonotype has more than one count but fewer than ten. This rearrangement joins TRBV11-2 to TRBJ1-1; D ambiguous. Germline CDR1 reads SGHAT; CDR2 reads FQNNGV. Trimming took 2 bases from V and 5 from J, leaving 9 bases between them. The CDR3 is 13 residues long. CDR3 amino acids: CASSLWRNTEAFF. The CDR3 bases are TGTGCCAGCAGCTTATGGAGGAATACTGAAGCTTTCTTT.

This clonotype was seen repeatedly, ten times or more. The chain's CDR3 is CASSYRSDADTQYF. In nucleotides, the CDR3 is TGTGCCAGCAGTTACCGGAGCGATGCAGATACGCAGTATTTT. The genes are TRBV6-6 and TRBJ2-3; the D is unclear. The CDR3 spans 14 residues. The germline CDR1 and CDR2 sequences are MNHNY and SVGAGI (reference sequence). Between the trimmed V and J ends, which lost 2 bases and 4 bases, there was a span of 10 bases.

In DNA form, the CDR3 reads TGTGCCAGCAGTCAACAGACAGGGCTAACGCAGTATTTT. It codes for CASSQQTGLTQYF. The chain uses TRBV28 and TRBJ2-3; 7 bases are a match to TRBD1. The germline gives CDR1 MDHEN, CDR2 SYDVKM. After removal of 5 bases from V and 9 bases from J, the junction contained 8 bases not matched to a gene. This CDR3 contains 13 residues.

This clonotype has ten or more counts. V and J are TRBV24-1 and TRBJ1-2, with no clear D. The CDR3 is made up of 12 amino acids. Germline loops: CDR1 KGHDR, CDR2 SFDVKD. V was shortened by 2 bases and J by 8 bases, with 8 bases between the two germline ends. The CDR3 protein is CATSDSMSGYTF. In DNA, the CDR3 is TGTGCCACCAGTGATTCGATGAGCGGCTACACCTTC.

The chain uses TRBV4-1 and TRBJ2-7; TRBD1 matches 8 bases. Germline CDR1 reads MGHRA; CDR2 reads YSYEKL. CDR3 length: 15 amino acids. J gave up 2 bases and V 4 bases, and 7 bases lay outside the gene matches. This chain's CDR3 is CASSRIGGQAYEQYF. In nucleotides, the CDR3 is TGCGCCAGCAGCCGAATTGGGGGACAGGCCTACGAGCAGTACTTC.

As concerns this clonotype: This may be a read error, as it is one base from a much larger clone. The CDR3 DNA sequence: TGTGTCAGCAGCTTAGTTGGTAATCAGCCCCAGCATTTT. Translating it yields CVSSLVGNQPQHF. The chain recombines TRBV7-8 with TRBJ1-5; D is unresolved. From germline, CDR1 is SGHVS and CDR2 FQNEAQ. This CDR3 is built from 13 residues.